The next 29 T cell receptor beta chains were all read from a single sample in a study of blood T cell repertoires in COVID-19. Libraries were prepared by immunoSEQ multiplex PCR; TCRdb keeps only in-frame clonotypes and omits some of them. The profile covers 200,000 to 300,000 clones, with about 79% appearing a single time and 8.9% taken by the ten largest. Specimen: peripheral blood. The receptors come from a man aged 80 or over with acute or convalescent COVID-19.

The rearrangement uses TRBV6-5 and TRBJ1-1, with D perhaps TRBD1 (5 bases). The V end was cut by 6 bases, the J end by 5 bases, with 19 bases between. There are 15 residues in the CDR3. CDR1 MNHEY and CDR2 SVGAGI come from the germline V gene. CDR3: CASSQAGVDGTEAFF. As DNA, the CDR3 is TGTGCCAGCAGCCAGGCGGGGGTGGATGGGACTGAAGCTTTCTTT.

This clone showed up many times. V gene TRBV4-1 combines with J gene TRBJ2-7, with TRBD1 as a possible D gene (6 bases). The CDR3 is 13 amino acids. V lost 1 base and J 3 bases, leaving 7 bases between the germline ends. Looked up from germline, CDR1 is MGHRA and CDR2 is YSYEKL. CDR3 amino acids: CASSQGTVYEQYF. DNA of the CDR3: TGCGCCAGCAGCCAAGGGACAGTCTACGAGCAGTACTTC.

This clone was recorded a few times. The chain uses TRBV7-2 and TRBJ2-1; D remains ambiguous. The CDR3 covers 12 residues. With 3 bases removed from V and 7 bases from J, the gap between germline ends came to 7 bases. Germline CDR1 reads SGHTA; CDR2 reads FQGNSA. The CDR3 loop reads CASSFPRNEQFF. The CDR3 nucleotides read TGTGCCAGCAGCTTTCCGAGAAATGAGCAGTTCTTC.

The chain has TRBV18 and TRBJ1-4, with TRBD1 matching 7 bases. With V trimmed by 6 bases and J by 5 bases, 3 bases remained unmatched. The germline V gene encodes CDR1 KGHSH and CDR2 LQKENI. The CDR3 is 13 amino acids. DNA for the CDR3: TGTGCCAGCTCGGCGGGACAGAATGAAAAACTGTTTTTT. It is translated as CASSAGQNEKLFF. The full variable domain, with the rest looked up from reference TRBV18 and TRBJ1-4, is NAGVMQNPRHLVRRRGQEARLRCSPMKGHSHVYWYRQLPEEGLKFMVYLQKENIIDESGMPKERFSAEFPKEGPSILRIQQVVRGDSAAYFCASSAGQNEKLFFGSGTQLSVL.

The V gene is TRBV28, the J gene TRBJ2-1; D is unresolved. CDR3 length equals 14 residues. Germline V lookup: CDR1 MDHEN, CDR2 SYDVKM. Trimming pared 8 bases from V and 0 bases from J, leaving 11 bases between. CDR3 in DNA: TGTGCCAGCTGCCAGGCCGGCTCCTACAATGAGCAGTTCTTC. It yields the protein CASCQAGSYNEQFF.

The rearrangement uses TRBV30 and TRBJ1-1; D is ambiguous. The CDR3 runs to 16 residues. The V gene lost 3 bases and the J gene lost 5 bases, with 22 bases spanning the gap. CDR1 GTSNPN and CDR2 SVGIG come from the germline V gene (reference sequence). CDR3 in amino acids: CAWRSGSRWKRTEAFF. The CDR3 DNA follows: TGTGCCTGGAGGTCTGGGTCAAGGTGGAAGAGGACTGAAGCTTTCTTT.

The chain recombines TRBV2 with TRBJ1-5; D not certain. CDR1 SNHLY and CDR2 FYNNEI come from the germline V gene. Trimming stripped 2 bases from V and 3 bases from J, with 11 bases between. The length of the CDR3 is 15 residues. The CDR3 sequence is CASSELGGNNQPQHF. CDR3 nucleotide sequence: TGTGCCAGCAGTGAATTAGGAGGCAACAATCAGCCCCAGCATTTT.

This sequence joins TRBV5-4 and TRBJ1-6; D gene ambiguous. The CDR3 is 15 residues long. Germline assignment: CDR1 SGHNT and CDR2 YYREEE (reference sequence). V gave up 2 bases and J gave up 9 bases, with 15 bases separating them. CDR3 sequence (DNA): TGTGCCAGCAGCTTCCACAACGGGGTAGGTTCACCCCTCCACTTT. Amino acids: CASSFHNGVGSPLHF.

The chain carries TRBV6-2 or TRBV6-3 and TRBJ1-5, with 8 nucleotides matching TRBD1. Losses at the gene ends were 0 bases for V and 4 bases for J; bases not matched to a gene: 5. Germline-derived CDR1 and CDR2 are MNHEY and SVGEGT. The CDR3 contains 16 residues. CDR3 bases: TGTGCCAGCAGTTACTCGAGGGACAGGCTAAATCAGCCCCAGCATTTT. Translating it yields CASSYSRDRLNQPQHF.

This clone was observed once. This chain links TRBV18 with TRBJ1-2; D might be TRBD1 (5 bases). Per germline, CDR1 KGHSH and CDR2 LQKENI. V was clipped by 5 bases and J by 3 bases, with 16 bases between them. This CDR3 has 15 residues. The CDR3 DNA sequence: TGTGCCAGCTCAGTACTCCTCGGGGGTTACTATGGCTACACCTTC. It codes for CASSVLLGGYYGYTF.

This clone has just a few counts. The chain combines TRBV19 with TRBJ2-2; TRBD1 matches at 9 bases. The CDR3 is 15 amino acids. V lost 8 bases and J lost 1; bases outside the gene matches: 5. CDR1 is LNHDA and CDR2 is SQIVND in the germline V gene (reference sequence). The CDR3, as DNA: TGTGCCAGTCAGAACAGGGGGCTGAACACCGGGGAGCTGTTTTTT. Translating it yields CASQNRGLNTGELFF.

In this sample, this clone turned up once. The genes are TRBV5-6 and TRBJ1-5, with TRBD1 identical over 9 bases. Germline assignment: CDR1 SGHDT and CDR2 YYEEEE. This CDR3 has 14 amino acids. V lost 0 bases to trimming and J lost 7 bases; unmatched junction nucleotides: 2. DNA of the CDR3: TGTGCCAGCAGCTTGGGACAGGGGGGACAGCCCCAGCATTTT. Translation: CASSLGQGGQPQHF. Full variable domain (remainder filled in from reference TRBV5-6 and TRBJ1-5): DAGVTQSPTHLIKTRGQQVTLRCSPKSGHDTVSWYQQALGQGPQFIFQYYEEEERQRGNFPDRFSGHQFPNYSSELNVNALLLGDSALYLCASSLGQGGQPQHFGDGTRLSIL.

The chain has TRBV27 and TRBJ2-2; a weak D match, TRBD2 (5 bases). Germline V lookup: CDR1 MNHEY, CDR2 SMNVEV (reference sequence). Trimming took 7 bases from V and 6 from J, leaving 9 bases between them. The CDR3 sequence is 12 residues long. The CDR3 DNA follows: TGTGCCAGCAAGCCCGGGGCCGGGGAGCTGTTTTTT. It yields the protein CASKPGAGELFF.

This clone occurred once. The V gene is TRBV7-9, the J gene TRBJ2-7; TRBD2 matches at 12 bases. CDR3 length: 15 amino acids. CDR1 is SEHNR, CDR2 FQNEAQ, per germline (reference sequence). Unmatched junction bases numbered 8, after V lost 5 bases and J lost 6 bases. CDR3 loop: CASSTGLAGSGEQYF. CDR3 DNA sequence: TGTGCCAGCAGCACAGGACTAGCGGGGTCGGGCGAGCAGTACTTC.

The chain has TRBV10-2 and TRBJ2-6, with 7 nucleotides matching TRBD1. The CDR3 totals 16 residues. The V gene's germline CDR1 is WSHSY and CDR2 SAAADI. V lost 4 bases, J lost 0 bases, and 3 bases stayed unmatched. CDR3 protein: CASSGQGPSGANVLTF. For the CDR3, the DNA is TGCGCCAGCAGTGGACAGGGACCCTCTGGGGCCAACGTCCTGACTTTC.

This clone showed up just once. The CDR3 DNA reads TGTGCCAGCAGCTTGGGGCGGGACGGGAACAGCAATCAGCCCCAGCATTTT. This encodes CASSLGRDGNSNQPQHF. This rearrangement joins TRBV7-9 to TRBJ1-5, with D perhaps matching TRBD1 (5 bases). This CDR3 spans 17 amino acids. The V end was cut by 3 bases, the J end by 1 base, with 16 bases between. Germline-derived CDR1 and CDR2 are SEHNR and FQNEAQ (reference sequence).

The table lists this clone with a few counts. The CDR3 is CASSPSSSRLARLYEQYF. The DNA of the CDR3 is TGCGCCAGCAGCCCCTCGAGCTCGCGACTAGCGAGACTCTACGAGCAGTACTTC. The chain has TRBV5-1 and TRBJ2-7; 8 bases line up with TRBD2. Germline V gene data show CDR1 as SGHRS and CDR2 as YFSETQ. The CDR3 has 18 residues. V gave up 4 bases and J gave up 3 bases; unmatched junction bases: 18.

The rearrangement uses TRBV18 and TRBJ1-2; 7 bases match TRBD1. V shed 0 bases and J 10 bases; nucleotides not matched to a gene: 11. CDR3 length: 15 amino acids. Germline lookup yields CDR1 KGHSH and CDR2 LQKENI. This chain's CDR3 is CASSPPMRGLQDYTF. CDR3 nucleotide sequence: TGTGCCAGCTCACCACCAATGAGGGGGCTGCAAGACTACACCTTC.

This rearrangement joins TRBV30 to TRBJ2-4; D possibly corresponds to TRBD2 (7 bases). The CDR3 is made up of 16 amino acids. Germline V gives CDR1 GTSNPN, CDR2 SVGIG (reference sequence). The V and J ends lost 2 bases and 0 bases respectively, with 14 bases between them. CDR3 residues: CAWSPQGGVAKNIQYF. CDR3 nucleotides: TGTGCCTGGAGTCCACAAGGGGGGGTAGCCAAAAACATTCAGTACTTC.

The chain joins TRBV3-1 (or the pseudogene TRBV3-2) to TRBJ1-6; D call uncertain. The CDR3 has 14 amino acids. CDR1 is LGHDT and CDR2 is YNNKEL in the germline V gene (reference sequence). V lost 1 base and J lost 10, with 11 bases in between. The CDR3 spells CASSQASPGSPLHF. The CDR3 nucleotides read TGTGCCAGCAGCCAAGCCTCCCCGGGGTCACCCCTCCACTTT.

The chain is built from TRBV7-9 and TRBJ1-2; perhaps TRBD1 as D (6 bases). This CDR3 contains 15 residues. The germline CDR1 and CDR2 sequences are SEHNR and FQNEAQ (reference sequence). V was clipped by 5 bases and J by 3 bases, with 16 bases between them. In DNA form, the CDR3 reads TGTGCCAGCAGCCCCGGGGGAGGGGGTGACTATGGCTACACCTTC. Its translation: CASSPGGGGDYGYTF.

Written as DNA, the CDR3 is TGTGCCAGCAGCGATACAGGGGTCGGTGGCTACACCTTC. This gives the protein CASSDTGVGGYTF. The genes are TRBV7-9 and TRBJ1-2; 7 nucleotides agree with TRBD1. From germline, CDR1 is SEHNR and CDR2 FQNEAQ (reference sequence). Germline trimming cut 5 bases from V and 7 bases from J; bases unmatched to any gene: 7. The CDR3 is 13 amino acids.

The chain employs TRBV6-1 and TRBJ1-2, with D perhaps TRBD1 (6 bases). The CDR3 has 15 amino acids. Trimming removed 2 bases from V and 6 bases from J, with 16 bases in between. Germline values: CDR1 MNHNS, CDR2 SASEGT. CDR3 sequence: CASSELTTGPNGYTF. The CDR3 DNA is TGTGCCAGCAGTGAACTTACAACAGGGCCTAATGGCTACACCTTC.

The rearrangement joins TRBV10-3 to TRBJ2-5; 7 positions agree with TRBD1. CDR1 ENHRY and CDR2 SYGVKD come from the germline V gene. This CDR3 has 16 residues. Trimming at V came to 2 bases and at J to 5 bases, leaving 11 bases not matched to a gene. CDR3 loop: CAISEKAQTGAETQYF. CDR3 in DNA: TGTGCCATCAGTGAGAAAGCCCAAACAGGGGCGGAGACCCAGTACTTC.

The rearrangement links TRBV5-1 to TRBJ1-4; no firm D call. This CDR3 contains 14 residues. The germline gives CDR1 SGHRS, CDR2 YFSETQ. V was cut by 4 bases and J by 6 bases, with 13 bases left in between. This chain's CDR3 is CASSLGASDEKLFF. The CDR3, as DNA: TGCGCCAGCAGCCTGGGCGCATCGGATGAAAAACTGTTTTTT.

The J gene is TRBJ2-1, the V gene TRBV6-6, with D possibly being TRBD1 (6 bases). V dropped 5 bases and J dropped 1 base, with 18 bases sitting between them. Germline CDR1 reads MNHNY; CDR2 reads SVGAGI (reference sequence). This CDR3 region has 17 residues. CDR3 coding DNA: TGTGCCAGCAGTCTGGGAACAGGGTGGGAATCCTACAATGAGCAGTTCTTC. Protein product: CASSLGTGWESYNEQFF.

This rearrangement joins TRBV18 to TRBJ2-3; no firm D call. This CDR3 is built from 11 residues. Germline V gene data show CDR1 as KGHSH and CDR2 as LQKENI. Trimming shortened V by 6 bases and J by 5 bases, and 6 bases separated the two germline ends. CDR3 coding DNA: TGTGCCAGCTCCAGGATAGATACGCAGTATTTT. Protein: CASSRIDTQYF.

This clone was seen only once. V is TRBV6-5 and J is TRBJ1-1, with TRBD1 matching 10 bases. V trimming: 6 bases; J trimming: 7 bases; junction bases outside the gene matches: 8. The CDR3 covers 14 residues. CDR1 is MNHEY, CDR2 SVGAGI, per germline. In DNA form, the CDR3 reads TGTGCCAGCAGACTAGACAGGGGGCAAAGTGAAGCTTTCTTT. Protein: CASRLDRGQSEAFF.

This chain connects TRBV24-1 to TRBJ2-5; 7 positions agree with TRBD2. The trim removed 3 bases at V and 5 bases at J, leaving 5 bases unmatched. There are 14 residues in the CDR3. The germline CDR1 and CDR2 sequences are KGHDR and SFDVKD. CDR3 region: CATSDRGEWETQYF. The CDR3, as DNA: TGTGCCACCAGTGATCGGGGGGAATGGGAGACCCAGTACTTC.